The clone carrying this T cell receptor beta chain was detected once. This sample is drawn from a study of blood T cell repertoires in COVID-19. Looking at the study overall: Acute and convalescent COVID-19 samples came from the United States, Italy and Spain. The cDNA or gDNA used as material had been derived from T cells, B-cell-depleted T cells, or PBMCs.

This table comes from immunoSEQ multiplex PCR, and its TCRdb copy is limited to in-frame clones, with some not included. This table holds 100,000 or so clones, approximately 86% found once. Unmatched junction bases numbered 9, after V lost 7 bases and J lost 8 bases. Germline-derived CDR1 and CDR2 are MNHEY and SMNVEV (reference sequence). This CDR3 comprises 14 residues. The sample was PBMCs or T cells enriched from blood (not recorded which). The sequence was obtained from a woman between 45 and 65 years old who had recovered from COVID-19. J is TRBJ2-1 and V is TRBV27; 9 positions match TRBD2. The CDR3 bases are TGTGCCAGCAAGGTGAATAGCGGGAGCGATGAGCAGTTCTTC. Translating gives CASKVNSGSDEQFF.